Listed below are T cell receptor beta chains from one sample, sequenced in a study of blood T cell repertoires in COVID-19. Produced via immunoSEQ multiplex PCR; TCRdb's table is partial and in-frame only. The top ten hold more than 2% of the sample, which has 300,000 to 350,000 clones, about 85% seen once. The sample consisted of peripheral blood. Source of these receptors: a man between 18 and 29 years old with active or convalescent COVID-19. Both conserved end residues are part of each CDR3. D genes are given only for firm matches. A clone size is listed for some rows: how often the clone was seen (once, few, many), or a class if it is expanded.

D gene: -
J gene: TRBJ2-5
clone size: -
CDR3 length: 16
V gene: TRBV19
CDR3 protein: CASSRPTKTGKETQYF
CDR3 DNA: TGTGCCAGTAGCCGCCCCACAAAGACGGGAAAAGAGACCCAGTACTTC

D gene: -
J gene: TRBJ1-1
clone size: -
CDR3 length: 17
V gene: TRBV6-1
CDR3 protein: CASSAALGDLVYSEAFF
CDR3 DNA: TGTGCCAGCAGTGCGGCCTTGGGAGATCTGGTTTACTCTGAAGCTTTCTTT

D gene: -
J gene: TRBJ2-5
clone size: -
CDR3 length: 15
V gene: TRBV7-9
CDR3 protein: CASSIGHSSGETQYF
CDR3 DNA: TGTGCCAGCAGCATTGGACACTCCAGTGGAGAGACCCAGTACTTC

D gene: -
J gene: TRBJ1-4
clone size: few
CDR3 length: 15
V gene: TRBV5-4
CDR3 protein: CASSLQGSSNEKLFF
CDR3 DNA: TGTGCCAGCAGCCTACAGGGTTCGTCTAATGAAAAACTGTTTTTT

D gene: -
J gene: TRBJ1-5
clone size: -
CDR3 length: 14
V gene: TRBV6-2/TRBV6-3
CDR3 protein: CASSPTNPNQPQHF
CDR3 DNA: TGTGCCAGCAGTCCCACAAATCCAAATCAGCCCCAGCATTTT

D gene: -
J gene: TRBJ2-5
clone size: -
CDR3 length: 15
V gene: TRBV18
CDR3 protein: CASSPQQGRSETQYF
CDR3 DNA: TGTGCCAGCTCACCACAACAGGGCCGTTCAGAGACCCAGTACTTC

D gene: -
J gene: TRBJ2-2
clone size: -
CDR3 length: 16
V gene: TRBV3-1/TRBV3-2
CDR3 protein: CASSQGTSVNTGELFF
CDR3 DNA: TGTGCCAGCAGCCAAGGAACCAGCGTGAACACCGGGGAGCTGTTTTTT

D gene: -
J gene: TRBJ1-2
clone size: -
CDR3 length: 12
V gene: TRBV2
CDR3 protein: CASFLRSYGYTF
CDR3 DNA: TGTGCCAGCTTCCTCCGGTCCTATGGCTACACCTTC

D gene: TRBD1
J gene: TRBJ1-5
clone size: -
CDR3 length: 16
V gene: TRBV6-2/TRBV6-3
CDR3 protein: CASSYSGTESNQPQHF
CDR3 DNA: TGTGCCAGCAGTTACTCGGGGACAGAGAGCAATCAGCCCCAGCATTTT

D gene: -
J gene: TRBJ1-2
clone size: few
CDR3 length: 19
V gene: TRBV7-9
CDR3 protein: CASSPLSGGAAERNYGYTF
CDR3 DNA: TGTGCCAGCAGCCCACTTTCGGGGGGCGCAGCAGAAAGAAACTATGGCTACACCTTC

D gene: -
J gene: TRBJ1-1
clone size: once
CDR3 length: 15
V gene: TRBV9
CDR3 protein: CASSPAGMGWTEAFF
CDR3 DNA: TGTGCCAGCAGCCCAGCGGGGATGGGTTGGACTGAAGCTTTCTTT

D gene: -
J gene: TRBJ1-5
clone size: -
CDR3 length: 13
V gene: TRBV4-1
CDR3 protein: CASSQAGNQPQHF
CDR3 DNA: TGCGCCAGCAGCCAAGCAGGGAATCAGCCCCAGCATTTT

D gene: TRBD1
J gene: TRBJ1-5
clone size: -
CDR3 length: 14
V gene: TRBV9
CDR3 protein: CASSYRGEGQPQHF
CDR3 DNA: TGTGCCAGCAGCTACAGGGGGGAAGGTCAGCCCCAGCATTTT

D gene: TRBD1
J gene: TRBJ1-1
clone size: -
CDR3 length: 16
V gene: TRBV19
CDR3 protein: CASEGGQGRRNTEAFF
CDR3 DNA: TGTGCCAGTGAGGGAGGACAGGGCCGTCGGAACACTGAAGCTTTCTTT

D gene: -
J gene: TRBJ2-7
clone size: -
CDR3 length: 13
V gene: TRBV6-5
CDR3 protein: CASSSGFAYEQYF
CDR3 DNA: TGTGCCAGCAGTTCAGGGTTCGCCTACGAGCAGTACTTC

D gene: TRBD1
J gene: TRBJ1-1
clone size: -
CDR3 length: 17
V gene: TRBV7-8
CDR3 protein: CASSLEDRGTPRYLAFF
CDR3 DNA: TGTGCCAGCAGCTTAGAAGACAGGGGGACCCCTCGGTATTTGGCTTTCTTT

D gene: TRBD2
J gene: TRBJ2-5
clone size: once
CDR3 length: 16
V gene: TRBV28
CDR3 protein: CASSSPGGSRSETQYF
CDR3 DNA: TGTGCCAGCAGCTCCCCTGGCGGGAGTAGGTCGGAGACCCAGTACTTC

D gene: TRBD1
J gene: TRBJ1-1
clone size: -
CDR3 length: 15
V gene: TRBV14
CDR3 protein: CASSKGTGVGTEAFF
CDR3 DNA: TGTGCCAGCAGCAAAGGGACAGGAGTTGGCACTGAAGCTTTCTTT